One sample yielded the 3 T cell receptor beta chains listed below, sequenced in a study of CD8+CD57+ T cells in acquired aplastic anemia. Profiling that covered TCR beta VDJ and CDR3 relied on genomic DNA as its template. TCRdb re-called the reads with MiXCR, one entry per CDR3 protein. The sample includes a few hundred thousand distinct CDR3 sequences, about 70% of them seen just once. The source material was sorted CD4+, CD8+, or CD8+CD57+ T cells (not recorded which) from PBMCs. Receptors were obtained from a human donor in good health, serving as a control.

With regard to this clonotype: Just one base apart from a much larger clone, this may be a read error. This sequence joins TRBV4-2 and TRBJ1-1; 10 positions match TRBD1. V gave up 7 bases and J gave up 5 bases; unmatched junction bases: 13. The CDR3 loop spans 16 amino acids. CDR1 LGHNA and CDR2 YNFKEQ come from the germline V gene. The CDR3 coding sequence is TGTGCCAGCACCTGCAAGCTGGACAGGGGGGATACTGAAGCTTTCTTT. Amino acid sequence: CASTCKLDRGDTEAFF.

A note on this clonotype: Likely a read error: the CDR3 ends without its conserved phenylalanine or tryptophan. No DNA is shown, since the ends of the CDR3 on it are uncertain; the CDR3 is the one TCRdb lists. The chain recombines TRBV7-8 with TRBJ1-2. The CDR3 is made up of 13 amino acids, end residues included. Germline V CDR1 and CDR2: SGHVS, FQNEAQ. The chain's CDR3 is CASSRVNNYGYTY.

This clonotype was recorded at least ten times. The rearrangement links TRBV19 to TRBJ1-5, with D perhaps TRBD1 (5 bases). The ends were cut back, 6 bases at V and 3 bases at J, with 9 bases in the middle. The CDR3 contains 13 residues. Germline assignment: CDR1 LNHDA and CDR2 SQIVND (reference sequence). Written as DNA, the CDR3 is TGTGCCAGTAGCTCAGGGCTCAATCAGCCCCAGCATTTT. Translation gives CASSSGLNQPQHF.